Presented here are 22 T cell receptor beta chains from one specimen sequenced in a study of blood T cells in healthy people across ages. Alongside a J-beta primer mix, a sample-barcoded 5' primer served in a second PCR lasting about 7 to 12 cycles. TCRdb re-derived calls from the 5' RACE reads in MiXCR, one entry per CDR3 protein. The sample holds some 670,000 distinct CDR3 sequences, approximately 52% seen once. Source material: blood. These receptors all come from a woman at least 80 years old in good health.

This clonotype appeared many times. The junction shows a germline mismatch at one end, possibly a read error. V gene TRBV4-1 combines with J gene TRBJ2-4, with 7 bases identical to TRBD2. Germline CDR1 reads MGHRA; CDR2 reads YSYEKL. This CDR3 has 15 amino acids. The CDR3 protein is CASSQAGGAKSIQYF. The CDR3 DNA reads as TGCGCCAGCAGCCAAGCGGGGGGAGCCAAAAGCATTCAGTACTTC.

This clonotype was recorded at least ten times. The chain links TRBV3-1 to TRBJ1-5; maybe TRBD1 (5 bases). CDR1 LGHDT and CDR2 YNNKEL come from the germline V gene (reference sequence). Deletions cut 4 bases from V and 9 bases from J, with 13 bases between. This CDR3 has 13 amino acids. This chain's CDR3 is CASSPDRFAPQHF. DNA for the CDR3: TGTGCCAGCAGCCCTGACAGATTCGCGCCCCAGCATTTT.

In regard to this clonotype: This may be a read error, as it is one base from a much larger clone. The chain employs TRBV9 and TRBJ2-1; D is uncertain. Germline V gives CDR1 SGDLS, CDR2 YYNGEE. Trimming took off 2 bases at V and 3 bases at J, with 9 bases between the two ends. The CDR3 runs to 14 residues. The CDR3 DNA reads as TGTGCCAGCAGCGTCCAGGATAACTACAATGAGCAGTTCTTC. Amino acids: CASSVQDNYNEQFF.

This clonotype was seen many times. The gene calls are TRBV12-3 or TRBV12-4 and TRBJ2-7; D remains ambiguous. The CDR3 is made up of 11 amino acids. With 2 bases removed from V and 6 bases from J, the gap between germline ends came to 5 bases. The CDR3 nucleotides are TGTGCCAGCAGTTTAAGGGCCGAGCAGTACTTC. Protein sequence: CASSLRAEQYF.

This clonotype was counted between two and nine times. The CDR3 sequence: CASSVAGGNSYNEQFF. The CDR3 nucleotides are TGTGCCAGCAGCGTAGCGGGGGGGAATTCCTACAATGAGCAGTTCTTC. This sequence joins TRBV9 and TRBJ2-1; 8 bases fit TRBD2. The V gene's germline CDR1 is SGDLS and CDR2 YYNGEE. The CDR3 runs 16 residues. Trimming removed 0 bases from V and 1 base from J; junction bases left unmatched: 3.

This clonotype was counted many times. DNA for the CDR3: TGTGCCAGCAGCGTAAATCCGGACGCCCCTCAAGAGACCCAGTACTTC. Encoded protein: CASSVNPDAPQETQYF. The chain joins TRBV9 to TRBJ2-5, with no clear D. This CDR3 comprises 16 residues. Trimming shortened V by 1 base and J by 2 bases, and 15 bases separated the two germline ends. CDR1 and CDR2 from the germline V gene are SGDLS and YYNGEE.

CDR3 residues: CASSDFRQGTDTQYF. DNA for the CDR3: TGTGCCAGCAGTGATTTCCGACAGGGCACAGATACGCAGTATTTT. The chain links TRBV25-1 to TRBJ2-3; D is possibly TRBD1 (6 bases). The CDR3 consists of 15 residues. The V gene's germline CDR1 is MGHDK and CDR2 SYGVNS. V was clipped by 3 bases and J by 1 base, with 11 bases between them.

This clonotype was found a few times. CDR3 region: CASSLSRDRFLASHNEQFF. The CDR3, as DNA: TGTGCCAGCAGTTTATCAAGGGACAGGTTCCTCGCCTCTCACAATGAGCAGTTCTTC. The chain is built from TRBV27 and TRBJ2-1, with 8 nucleotides matching TRBD1. The V segment lost 0 bases and the J segment 5 bases; nucleotides outside the gene matches: 15. Germline CDR1 reads MNHEY; CDR2 reads SMNVEV (reference sequence). The CDR3 spans 19 residues.

The chain recombines TRBV18 with TRBJ2-7; TRBD2 agrees at 11 bases. V dropped 11 bases and J dropped 1; count of bases not matched to a gene: 4. The germline gives CDR1 KGHSH, CDR2 LQKENI. The CDR3 consists of 13 residues. As DNA, the CDR3 is TGTGCCGCTGGGACTAGCGGTTCCTACGAGCAGTACTTC. Translating gives CAAGTSGSYEQYF.

The gene calls are TRBV5-1 and TRBJ1-1; 7 positions match TRBD1. The CDR3 is 13 amino acids. V lost 7 bases, J lost 4 bases, and 7 bases stayed unmatched. Looked up from germline, CDR1 is SGHRS and CDR2 is YFSETQ. CDR3 loop: CASYDRESTEAFF. The DNA for the CDR3 is TGCGCCAGCTACGACAGGGAGAGCACTGAAGCTTTCTTT.

This clonotype was seen a few times. The rearrangement uses TRBV2 and TRBJ1-5, with no clear D. The germline V gene encodes CDR1 SNHLY and CDR2 FYNNEI. Trimming left V 8 bases short and J 1 base short, with 18 bases between. The CDR3 sequence is 16 residues long. The CDR3 DNA follows: TGTGCCAGCGCCCGTTGGGCGACCAGAAGCAATCAGCCCCAGCATTTT. Encoded protein: CASARWATRSNQPQHF.

This clonotype occurred many times. The genes are TRBV12-3 or TRBV12-4 and TRBJ2-2; the D is unclear. The CDR3 is 13 residues long. V was trimmed by 6 bases and J by 5 bases, leaving 10 bases between them. CDR3 sequence reads: CASSQPWTGELFF. DNA for the CDR3: TGTGCCAGCAGCCAACCCTGGACCGGGGAGCTGTTTTTT.

Regarding this clonotype: A much larger clone differs from this one at a single base, so this may be a read error. The chain employs TRBV20-1 and TRBJ1-5; D is undetermined. CDR1 and CDR2 (germline): DFQATT, SNEGSKA (reference sequence). Trimming removed 5 bases at V and 11 bases at J, with 13 bases between. This CDR3 spans 11 amino acids. The CDR3 coding sequence is TGCAGTGCTGGATCTAACCAGGCCCAGCATTTT. Translated, it gives CSAGSNQAQHF.

This clonotype has a count of ten or more. The chain is built from TRBV20-1 and TRBJ2-7; D gene ambiguous. The CDR3 is 13 amino acids. Per germline, CDR1 DFQATT and CDR2 SNEGSKA (reference sequence). The ends were cut back, 0 bases at V and 7 bases at J, with 13 bases in the middle. The CDR3 loop is CSARDLISWEQYF. In DNA form, the CDR3 reads TGCAGTGCTAGAGATCTGATTTCTTGGGAGCAGTACTTC.

Concerning this clonotype: A much larger clone lies a single base off, so this may be a read error. This rearrangement joins TRBV20-1 to TRBJ1-1; D unclear. The CDR3 is 14 residues long. Germline V gene lookup returns CDR1 DFQATT and CDR2 SNEGSKA (reference sequence). The CDR3 region has the DNA TGCAGCTTGAGGGAAGGTTACGAGCACACTGAACCTTTCTTT. Residues: CSLREGYEHTEPFF.

Written as DNA, the CDR3 is TGCGCCAGCAGCTTGGGCTACGTTTATGGGACCGGGGAGCTGTTTTTT. Translated, it gives CASSLGYVYGTGELFF. This chain joins TRBV5-1 and TRBJ2-2; D gene uncertain. This CDR3 contains 16 residues. With 0 bases removed from V and 5 bases from J, the gap between germline ends came to 14 bases. In germline, CDR1 is SGHRS, CDR2 YFSETQ.

This clonotype has more than one count but fewer than ten. V gene TRBV5-1 combines with J gene TRBJ2-7; TRBD1 matches 7 bases. The junction had 8 bases not matched to a gene; V was cut back by 4 bases and J by 4 bases. This CDR3 is 14 amino acids long. CDR1 and CDR2 from the germline V gene are SGHRS and YFSETQ. Here the CDR3 DNA reads TGCGCCAGCAGCGTAAGAACAGGGGATTACGAGCAGTACTTC. Amino acid sequence: CASSVRTGDYEQYF.

The genes are TRBV7-9 and TRBJ2-7; a possible D gene is TRBD2 (6 bases). This CDR3 has 13 residues. The V gene lost 5 bases and the J gene lost 2 bases, with 10 bases spanning the gap. Germline V gives CDR1 SEHNR, CDR2 FQNEAQ (reference sequence). The CDR3 protein is CASSARGTYEQYF. CDR3 DNA: TGTGCCAGCAGCGCCCGGGGGACCTACGAGCAGTACTTC.

This clonotype showed up just a few times. The chain links TRBV12-3 or TRBV12-4 to TRBJ2-6; no clear D. V was trimmed by 7 bases and J by 0 bases, leaving 4 bases between them. This CDR3 has 13 amino acids. The CDR3 sequence: CASTISGANVLTF. In DNA, the CDR3 is TGTGCCAGCACTATCTCTGGGGCCAACGTCCTGACTTTC.

The chain uses TRBV12-3 or TRBV12-4 and TRBJ1-1; perhaps TRBD1 as D (5 bases). The CDR3 length is 15 residues. Trimming removed 7 bases at V and 4 bases at J, with 19 bases between. CDR3 bases: TGTGCCAGCACCCAGGGTAGGGGCGGGAGCACTGAAGCTTTCTTT. It translates to CASTQGRGGSTEAFF.

This clonotype came up a few times. The rearrangement uses TRBV19 and TRBJ2-5; D is unresolved. Germline values: CDR1 LNHDA, CDR2 SQIVND (reference sequence). The length of the CDR3 is 11 residues. With 3 bases removed from V and 4 bases from J, the gap between germline ends came to 3 bases. The CDR3 DNA follows: TGTGCCAGTAGTATCCTAGAGACCCAGTACTTC. Translating gives CASSILETQYF.

The genes are TRBV2 and TRBJ2-6; 12 bases align to TRBD1. Germline lookup yields CDR1 SNHLY and CDR2 FYNNEI. The CDR3 sequence is 17 residues long. J was trimmed by 3 bases and V by 5 bases; bases with no gene match: 5. CDR3 coding DNA: TGTGCCAGCAGTAACCGGGACAGGGGGCTTGGGGCCAACGTCCTGACTTTC. This sequence encodes CASSNRDRGLGANVLTF.